This TCR beta chain was found in a study of T cells in narcolepsy. Germline trimming cut 5 bases from V and 0 bases from J; bases unmatched to any gene: 2. Germline V CDR1 and CDR2: SNHLY, FYNNEI. The CDR3 has 14 residues. Using immunoSEQ multiplex PCR, the repertoire was profiled, and TCRdb retains in-frame clones only, with some absent. The table has more than 20,000 clones, 92% seen once. Sequencing used CD45RA- memory CD4+ T cells from PBMCs. This TCR was recovered from a human donor with narcolepsy. The chain has TRBV2 and TRBJ2-7; the match to TRBD1 covers 9 bases. The CDR3 DNA sequence: TGTGCCAGCAGTCAGACAGGGGGCTCCTACGAGCAGTACTTC. Residues: CASSQTGGSYEQYF. Full variable domain (remainder filled in from reference TRBV2 and TRBJ2-7): EPEVTQTPSHQVTQMGQEVILRCVPISNHLYFYWYRQILGQKVEFLVSFYNNEISEKSEIFDDQFSVERPDGSNFTLKIRSTKLEDSAMYFCASSQTGGSYEQYFGPGTRLTVT.